These 27 T cell receptor beta chains were sequenced from one sample in a study of read filtering for tumor transcriptome and immune sequencing. Molecular barcoded adaptors covering alpha/delta and beta/gamma chains were used on around 400 ng RNA. TCRdb called the reads again in MiXCR, with one record for every CDR3 protein. The data contain about 5,500 distinct CDR3 sequences, roughly 20% of them singletons. The specimen sequenced was a population of CD138-negative cells sorted from bone marrow. Receptors were obtained from a donor aged 40 or older with multiple myeloma.

In this sample, this clonotype is medium-sized. The rearrangement uses TRBV7-6 and TRBJ1-1; 10 positions match TRBD1. Germline V gives CDR1 SGHVS, CDR2 FNYEAQ. The CDR3 extends over 16 amino acids. The junction had 8 bases not matched to a gene; V was cut back by 3 bases and J by 4 bases. In nucleotides, the CDR3 is TGTGCCAGCAGCTTGACAGGGGGCACCAGGCCCACTGAAGCTTTCTTT. Residues: CASSLTGGTRPTEAFF.

This clonotype counts as medium-sized. V usage is TRBV7-3 and J usage is TRBJ2-2, with 14 positions matching TRBD2. Germline CDR1 SGHTA, CDR2 FQGTGA. The CDR3 is 21 amino acids. V was pared by 1 base and J by 5 bases, with 15 bases of the junction left unmatched. Here the CDR3 DNA reads TGTGCCAGCAGCTTAAGGCCGGGACTAGCGGGAGTTTTGAGTAGGACCGGGGAGCTGTTTTTT. As protein: CASSLRPGLAGVLSRTGELFF. Full variable domain (remainder filled in from reference TRBV7-3 and TRBJ2-2): GAGVSQTPSNKVTEKGKYVELRCDPISGHTALYWYRQSLGQGPEFLIYFQGTGAADDSGLPNDRFFAVRPEGSVSTLKIQRTERGDSAVYLCASSLRPGLAGVLSRTGELFFGEGSRLTVL.

This clonotype is categorized as medium-sized. V gene TRBV4-1 combines with J gene TRBJ1-1; D might be TRBD1 (6 bases). The V and J ends lost 2 bases and 11 bases respectively, with 18 bases between them. CDR1 and CDR2 (germline): MGHRA, YSYEKL. CDR3 length equals 14 residues. CDR3 in DNA: TGCGCCAGCAGCCAACTGACAGGCTTCGGGTGGGCTTTCTTT. Translated: CASSQLTGFGWAFF.

This clonotype was observed many times. The chain employs TRBV20-1 and TRBJ2-1; 11 bases are a match to TRBD2. Germline CDR1 is DFQATT and CDR2 is SNEGSKA (reference sequence). J gave up 8 bases and V 6 bases, and 15 bases lay outside the gene matches. The CDR3 is 16 residues long. In DNA form, the CDR3 reads TGCAGTGCCTCGCCCGAACTAGCGGGAGTGGGGGATGAGCAGTTCTTC. It codes for CSASPELAGVGDEQFF.

This clonotype is labeled as medium-sized (0.01 to 0.1%). J is TRBJ2-2 and V is TRBV27; D is unclear. In germline, CDR1 is MNHEY, CDR2 SMNVEV (reference sequence). V dropped 6 bases and J dropped 2 bases, with 10 bases sitting between them. The CDR3 spans 14 residues. CDR3 nucleotide sequence: TGTGCCAGCAGCGTAGGGTTCAACACCGGGGAGCTGTTTTTT. This gives the protein CASSVGFNTGELFF.

This clonotype appeared many times. This chain uses TRBV20-1 with TRBJ2-2, with D maybe TRBD1 (6 bases). V was shortened by 0 bases and J by 3 bases, with 14 bases between the two germline ends. Germline CDR1 reads DFQATT; CDR2 reads SNEGSKA (reference sequence). CDR3 length: 16 residues. The CDR3 region has the DNA TGCAGTGCTAGAGATCGGGAAGGGGGTCACACCGGGGAGCTGTTTTTT. Encoded protein: CSARDREGGHTGELFF.

This clonotype was seen only a few times. One junction end does not reproduce the germline sequence, and a read error may be involved. This chain joins TRBV9 and TRBJ1-4; 8 bases are a match to TRBD1. Germline V gives CDR1 SGDLS, CDR2 YYNGEE. There are 17 residues in the CDR3. The CDR3 reads CASSVGWGTGRDKKLFF. CDR3 DNA sequence: TGTGCTAGCAGCGTAGGCTGGGGGACAGGACGGGATAAAAAACTGTTTTTT. Full variable domain (remainder filled in from reference TRBV9 and TRBJ1-4): DSGVTQTPKHLITATGQRVTLRCSPRSGDLSVYWYQQSLDQGLQFLIQYYNGEERAKGNILERFSAQQFPDLHSELNLSSLELGDSALYFCASSVGWGTGRDKKLFFGSGTQLSVL.

This clonotype is deemed medium-sized. The V and J genes are TRBV7-8 and TRBJ1-5, with D maybe TRBD1 (5 bases). The CDR3 is 14 amino acids. Looked up from germline, CDR1 is SGHVS and CDR2 is FQNEAQ. Trimming took 5 bases from V and 4 from J, leaving 12 bases between them. The CDR3 DNA is TGTGCCAGCAGCCTTCAGGGTCGTAATCAGCCCCAGCATTTT. Its protein is CASSLQGRNQPQHF.

Notes on this clonotype: A far larger clone is just one base off, so this is likely a read error. This chain connects TRBV7-9 to TRBJ2-3; D remains unclear. The germline CDR1 and CDR2 sequences are SEHNR and FQNEAQ (reference sequence). Trimming took 5 bases from V and 4 from J, leaving 7 bases between them. CDR3 length: 12 residues. The CDR3, as DNA: TGTGCCAGCAGCCGGAGTGCAGATACGCAGTATTTT. It translates to CASSRSADTQYF.

This clonotype qualifies as medium-sized. V and J are TRBV20-1 and TRBJ2-7; D gene unclear. In germline, CDR1 is DFQATT, CDR2 SNEGSKA (reference sequence). The ends were cut back, 2 bases at V and 3 bases at J, with 14 bases in the middle. This CDR3 has 14 amino acids. CDR3 DNA: TGCAGTGCTAGATTAGGGTCTAGAGACTACGAGCAGTACTTC. This encodes CSARLGSRDYEQYF.

This clonotype ranks as medium-sized. CDR3 amino acids: CASSSSTGGFDYEQYF. In DNA form, the CDR3 reads TGTGCCAGCAGCTCCTCCACAGGGGGTTTTGACTACGAGCAGTACTTC. The chain employs TRBV7-6 and TRBJ2-7, with TRBD1 matching 8 bases. Germline trimming cut 4 bases from V and 3 bases from J; bases unmatched to any gene: 11. Germline V gene data show CDR1 as SGHVS and CDR2 as FNYEAQ. The CDR3 spans 16 residues.

As to this clonotype: At one boundary the junction diverges from the germline segment, which might be a read error. The J gene is TRBJ1-3, the V gene TRBV7-9, with D tentatively TRBD1 (5 bases). CDR1 and CDR2 (germline): SEHNR, FQNEAQ (reference sequence). The CDR3 totals 15 residues. The CDR3 protein is CASSAGTFSGNTIHF. CDR3 nucleotides: TGTGCCAGCAGCGCAGGGACGTTCTCTGGAAACACCATACATTTT.

A few counts support this clonotype. This likely reflects a read error, since a far larger clone is one base away. CDR3 amino acids: CASGRLALQETQYF. The CDR3 nucleotides read TGTGCCAGCGGGCGACTAGCGCTCCAAGAGACCCAGTACTTC. The chain recombines TRBV7-2 with TRBJ2-5; 8 bases align to TRBD2. Germline trimming cut 8 bases from V and 1 base from J; bases unmatched to any gene: 6. The CDR3 runs to 14 residues. The germline gives CDR1 SGHTA, CDR2 FQGNSA.

This clonotype has only one observation. At one end the junction does not follow the germline gene, possibly because of a read error. V gene TRBV20-1 combines with J gene TRBJ2-7, with a tentative D call TRBD1 (6 bases). The germline V gene encodes CDR1 DFQATT and CDR2 SNEGSKA (reference sequence). The CDR3 is made up of 13 amino acids. CDR3 in DNA: TGCAGTGCTATCACGGACAGTTCCTACGAGCAGGACTTC. The encoded protein is CSAITDSSYEQDF.

This clonotype occurred many times. The rearrangement uses TRBV3-1 and TRBJ2-5; the D is unclear. Germline-derived CDR1 and CDR2 are LGHDT and YNNKEL (reference sequence). The V and J ends lost 0 bases and 1 base respectively, with 12 bases between them. This CDR3 is 16 amino acids long. The CDR3 DNA reads as TGTGCCAGCAGCCAAGAGATATATCAGATCCAAGAGACCCAGTACTTC. The encoded protein is CASSQEIYQIQETQYF.

This clonotype was seen many times. The chain employs TRBV7-8 and TRBJ1-5; TRBD1 might be the D (6 bases). CDR1 SGHVS and CDR2 FQNEAQ come from the germline V gene. The CDR3 loop spans 14 amino acids. Trimming left V 5 bases short and J 7 bases short, with 15 bases between. The CDR3 sequence: CASSPRGGQQPQHF. CDR3 bases: TGTGCCAGCAGCCCAAGGGGGGGTCAGCAGCCCCAGCATTTT. Looking up the rest from reference TRBV7-8 and TRBJ1-5 gives the full variable domain: GAGVSQSPRYKVAKRGQDVALRCDPISGHVSLFWYQQALGQGPEFLTYFQNEAQLDKSGLPSDRFFAERPEGSVSTLKIQRTQQEDSAVYLCASSPRGGQQPQHFGDGTRLSIL.

In its sample, this clonotype ranks as medium-sized. This chain's CDR3 is CASSQDSLAGVIDTQYF. The CDR3 DNA follows: TGTGCCAGCAGCCAAGATTCCCTAGCGGGAGTCATAGATACGCAGTATTTT. The V call is TRBV4-2, the J call TRBJ2-3; 10 nucleotides align to TRBD2. The CDR3 totals 17 residues. Germline CDR1 reads LGHNA; CDR2 reads YNFKEQ. The V and J ends lost 0 bases and 5 bases, in that order; junction bases with no gene match: 8.

By its share, this clonotype is medium-sized. V gene TRBV24-1 combines with J gene TRBJ1-5; 12 positions agree with TRBD1. J lost 7 bases, V lost 2 bases, and 5 bases had no gene match. Looked up from germline, CDR1 is KGHDR and CDR2 is SFDVKD. The CDR3 covers 16 residues. This CDR3 is CATSDSGTGGLQPQHF. The CDR3, as DNA: TGTGCCACCAGTGATTCCGGGACAGGGGGCCTACAGCCCCAGCATTTT.

This clonotype rates as medium-sized (0.01 to 0.1%). The CDR3 reads CASRPTTGYTGELFF. CDR3 coding DNA: TGTGCCAGCAGGCCAACAACAGGGTACACCGGGGAGCTGTTTTTT. This chain connects TRBV6-6 to TRBJ2-2, with D possibly being TRBD1 (6 bases). V was shortened by 6 bases and J by 3 bases, with 14 bases between the two germline ends. Germline CDR1 and CDR2: MNHNY and SVGAGI (reference sequence). CDR3 length equals 15 residues.

This clonotype is medium-sized (0.01 to 0.1%) within its sample. V usage is TRBV7-2 and J usage is TRBJ2-5; either TRBD1 or TRBD2 may supply D (5 bases each). CDR3 length: 14 amino acids. Germline CDR1 and CDR2: SGHTA and FQGNSA. Trimming left V 3 bases short and J 4 bases short, with 12 bases between. CDR3 residues: CASSLARGGETQYF. The DNA of the CDR3 is TGTGCCAGCAGCTTGGCGAGGGGCGGAGAGACCCAGTACTTC.

As concerns this clonotype: At one of its ends the junction is not consistent with the germline gene, which may arise from a read error. CDR3 amino acids: CASSCGLRDTETFF. In DNA form, the CDR3 reads TGCGCCAGCAGCTGCGGGTTGCGGGACACTGAAACTTTCTTT. The chain carries TRBV3-1 and TRBJ1-1; perhaps TRBD1 as D (6 bases). The CDR3 runs to 14 residues. Germline V gene data show CDR1 as LGHDT and CDR2 as YNNKEL (reference sequence).

By share, this clonotype counts as medium-sized (0.01 to 0.1%). The chain is built from TRBV28 and TRBJ1-5; 8 bases map to TRBD1. Per germline, CDR1 MDHEN and CDR2 SYDVKM. This CDR3 is built from 14 residues. The trim removed 6 bases at V and 5 bases at J, leaving 6 bases unmatched. In DNA form, the CDR3 reads TGTGCCAGCAGCCCGGACAGGGTCGATCAGCCCCAGCATTTT. It translates to CASSPDRVDQPQHF.

In this sample, this clonotype turned up a few times. A far larger clone is a single base away, which makes a read error likely. The chain has TRBV11-2 and TRBJ2-1, with D uncertain. Looked up from germline, CDR1 is SGHAT and CDR2 is FQNNGV. This CDR3 has 13 residues. CDR3: CASSLNQRNERFF. CDR3 DNA: TGTGCCAGCAGCTTGAACCAGAGGAATGAGCGGTTCTTC.

This clonotype was detected many times. The chain recombines TRBV7-2 with TRBJ2-7; D gene ambiguous. Germline values: CDR1 SGHTA, CDR2 FQGNSA. The CDR3 totals 15 residues. V lost 5 bases to trimming and J lost 3 bases, with 17 bases between them. The CDR3 DNA follows: TGTGCCAGCAGCAACCAACCGGCGTTACTCTACGAGCAGTACTTC. The encoded protein is CASSNQPALLYEQYF. The variable domain in full, with the rest retrieved from reference TRBV7-2 and TRBJ2-7, is GAGVSQSPSNKVTEKGKDVELRCDPISGHTALYWYRQSLGQGLEFLIYFQGNSAPDKSGLPSDRFSAERTGGSVSTLTIQRTQQEDSAVYLCASSNQPALLYEQYFGPGTRLTVT.

For this clonotype: Given a far larger clone just one base away, this is likely a sequencing read error. The chain couples TRBV11-2 to TRBJ1-5; D gene unclear. Germline CDR1 is SGHAT and CDR2 is FQNNGV. This CDR3 has 15 amino acids. The CDR3 spells CASSQDFTSNQPQHF. The DNA for the CDR3 is TGCGCCAGCAGCCAAGATTTCACAAGCAATCAGCCCCAGCATTTT.

By share, this clonotype counts as medium-sized. V usage is TRBV15 and J usage is TRBJ1-4; maybe TRBD1 (6 bases). The CDR3 spans 13 residues. The V end was cut by 4 bases, the J end by 8 bases, with 11 bases between. Looked up from germline, CDR1 is LNHNV and CDR2 is YYDKDF (reference sequence). For the CDR3, the DNA is TGTGCCACCAGCAAAGGACAGCCAGAAAAACTGTTTTTT. The encoded protein is CATSKGQPEKLFF.

This clonotype is large by share. The chain links TRBV27 to TRBJ2-3; no firm D call. Germline V gene lookup returns CDR1 MNHEY and CDR2 SMNVEV (reference sequence). The V and J ends lost 6 bases and 6 bases respectively, with 28 bases between them. The CDR3 runs 18 residues. This chain's CDR3 is CASSPRRRSSGLFDTQYF. In DNA form, the CDR3 reads TGTGCCAGCAGCCCCCGGCGGAGATCGTCCGGGTTATTTGATACGCAGTATTTT.